Below, 10 T cell receptor beta chains from the same sample are listed, as sequenced in a study of early T cells in non-severe SARS-CoV-2 infection. TCRdb redid the calling of the 5' RACE reads with MiXCR, one entry per CDR3 protein. This sample carries about 60,000 distinct CDR3 sequences, more than 15% of them seen once, and the ten largest clones take over 8%. The sequencing here drew on whole blood, taken at baseline. The receptors come from an adult who was a healthcare worker with PCR-confirmed SARS-CoV-2 infection or an uninfected control (not recorded which).

In its sample, this clonotype was seen a few times. The rearrangement uses TRBV11-2 and TRBJ2-1; D gene unclear. The ends were cut back, 1 base at V and 6 bases at J, with 13 bases in the middle. CDR3 size: 15 residues. The germline V gene has CDR1 SGHAT and CDR2 FQNNGV. The CDR3: CASSLVTEWSNEQFF. CDR3 DNA: TGTGCCAGCAGCTTAGTTACCGAGTGGTCCAATGAGCAGTTCTTC.

The rearrangement joins TRBV6-6 to TRBJ2-2; 9 nucleotides match TRBD2. The trim removed 6 bases at V and 2 bases at J, leaving 4 bases unmatched. The CDR3 spans 15 residues. Germline assignment: CDR1 MNHNY and CDR2 SVGAGI (reference sequence). CDR3 residues: CASRLTSGNTGELFF. In DNA form, the CDR3 reads TGTGCCAGCAGGCTGACTAGCGGCAACACCGGGGAGCTGTTTTTT.

This clonotype was seen a few times. CDR3 residues: CSAPGLGATEAFF. The CDR3 DNA reads as TGCAGTGCCCCTGGGTTGGGAGCCACTGAAGCTTTCTTT. This chain joins TRBV20-1 and TRBJ1-1; D unresolved. The CDR3 loop spans 13 amino acids. Germline V gene lookup returns CDR1 DFQATT and CDR2 SNEGSKA (reference sequence). Trimming pared 6 bases from V and 4 bases from J, leaving 15 bases between.

This chain joins TRBV20-1 and TRBJ2-7; the match to TRBD2 covers 7 bases. The CDR3 loop spans 16 amino acids. Trimming removed 3 bases from V and 0 bases from J; junction bases left unmatched: 11. The germline gives CDR1 DFQATT, CDR2 SNEGSKA (reference sequence). CDR3 sequence: CSASPEVGGGSYEQYF. Written as DNA, the CDR3 is TGCAGTGCTAGCCCAGAAGTGGGGGGGGGCTCCTACGAGCAGTACTTC.

This clonotype was seen many times. The CDR3 sequence: CASQPTAGGPYNEQFF. CDR3 coding DNA: TGTGCCAGCCAACCCACGGCGGGGGGACCTTACAATGAGCAGTTCTTC. The gene calls are TRBV28 and TRBJ2-1; 8 bases line up with TRBD2. V was clipped by 8 bases and J by 4 bases; unmatched bases: 13. This CDR3 region has 16 residues. Germline V gene lookup returns CDR1 MDHEN and CDR2 SYDVKM.

This clonotype showed up just once. The V and J genes are TRBV28 and TRBJ1-6; 8 nucleotides align to TRBD1. Germline assignment: CDR1 MDHEN and CDR2 SYDVKM. V lost 6 bases to trimming and J lost 8 bases; unmatched junction nucleotides: 3. CDR3 length: 13 amino acids. Written as DNA, the CDR3 is TGTGCCAGCAGGGACAGGGTATATTCACCCCTCCACTTT. This translates into CASRDRVYSPLHF.

The chain carries TRBV7-2 and TRBJ2-3; D is possibly TRBD2 (6 bases). This CDR3 spans 13 amino acids. Trimming removed 5 bases at V and 5 bases at J, with 11 bases between. The germline V gene has CDR1 SGHTA and CDR2 FQGNSA. The CDR3 spells CASSQGLVDTQYF. The CDR3 DNA reads TGTGCCAGCAGCCAGGGACTGGTAGATACGCAGTATTTT.

This clonotype appeared a few times. The chain has TRBV12-3 or TRBV12-4 and TRBJ1-3; D gene unclear. Trimming took off 5 bases at V and 0 bases at J, with 2 bases between the two ends. This CDR3 is built from 12 residues. CDR3 region: CASSGSGNTIYF. The CDR3 DNA follows: TGTGCCAGCAGTGGCTCTGGAAACACCATATATTTT.

This clonotype was detected ten times or more. This chain joins TRBV20-1 and TRBJ1-6; D perhaps matches TRBD1 (6 bases). Germline lookup yields CDR1 DFQATT and CDR2 SNEGSKA (reference sequence). V lost 3 bases and J 4 bases, leaving 16 bases between the germline ends. The CDR3 length is 16 residues. The CDR3 DNA reads as TGCAGTGCTAGGGATCACAGGGAGAATTATAATTCACCCCTCCACTTT. Translation: CSARDHRENYNSPLHF.

This clonotype was counted a few times. The chain recombines TRBV19 with TRBJ1-2, with a tentative D call TRBD1 (6 bases). V lost 6 bases and J lost 2, with 13 bases in between. CDR1 is LNHDA and CDR2 is SQIVND in the germline V gene (reference sequence). The CDR3 has 14 residues. This chain's CDR3 is CASSEDRRNYGYTF. The CDR3 DNA reads as TGTGCCAGTAGCGAAGACAGGAGAAACTATGGCTACACCTTC.